The clone carrying this TCR beta chain turned up a few times. The antigen remains undetermined. The data belong to a study of neurological immune-mediated disorders. Study-wide findings and caveats: TCR-beta repertoires seemed private in all groups, with no expanded CDR3 amino acid sequences shared.

cDNA synthesis was performed by 5'RACE with 10-nucleotide random UMIs. TCRdb reanalysed the 5' RACE reads using MiXCR and keeps one entry per CDR3 protein. The table shows around 80,000 distinct CDR3 sequences, with about 9.4% occurring only once. The junction had 9 bases not matched to a gene; V was cut back by 7 bases and J by 4 bases. Germline CDR1 DFQATT, CDR2 SNEGSKA (reference sequence). CDR3 length: 13 residues. The unsorted libraries had their origin in 2 million PBMCs stored at -80 C. The chain employs TRBV20-1 and TRBJ1-1, with 7 bases aligning to TRBD1. Sequenced material: PBMCs. This receptor was identified in a man between 40 and 49 years old in good health. The CDR3 nucleotides read TGCAGTGTCATCCGACAGGGCCCCACTGAAGCTTTCTTT. Its protein product is CSVIRQGPTEAFF.